This T cell receptor beta chain was identified in a study of esophageal squamous cell carcinoma under preoperative chemotherapy (dated by TCRdb to the late 2010s). In terms of the full investigation: Both tumor-infiltrating lymphocytes and peripheral blood T cells had their TCR repertoires profiled in the study. The study examined the effect of paclitaxel-nedaplatin chemotherapy on T-cell receptor repertoires in patients with esophageal squamous cell carcinoma. The cohort comprised roughly five patients with primary esophageal squamous cell carcinoma. Repertoires from samples obtained before paclitaxel-nedaplatin therapy were compared with repertoires from samples obtained after paclitaxel-nedaplatin therapy.

Library preparation was by PCR. For sequencing, a HiSeq X Ten was employed. High-throughput sequencing was used to characterize TCR repertoires. The public reads were reanalyzed by TCRdb: fastp trimming at Q25, MiXCR alignment, in-frame beta chains only. Rows with one shared CDR3 protein collapse into an entry with the most common genes and DNA. The sample data list around 9,300 distinct CDR3 sequences, and under 55% of these were observed just once. The leading ten clones occupy about 14% of the sample. This clonotype was seen at least ten times. The antigen it binds to is not known. No base quality values were provided; no much bigger clone lies one nucleotide off. The paper as a whole reports these results and caveats: After chemotherapy, peripheral T cells showed a significant rise in TCR diversity, whereas tumor-infiltrating lymphocytes did not. Paclitaxel-nedaplatin therapy caused immediate and substantial changes in clonotype frequency, and abundant clones were more likely to contract than to amplify. Tumor-infiltrating lymphocytes after treatment appeared to come partly from peripheral T cells migrating into the tumor, rather than solely from local clonal changes. The analysis included only 5 or 6 patients with esophageal squamous cell carcinoma, making the cohort small.

Trimming leaves V shorter by 5 bases and J shorter by 13 bases, with the junction holding 18 bases beyond the gene matches. The CDR3, from cysteine to phenylalanine, totals 16 residues. CDR3 DNA is the only sequence kept; it has 48 bases, read in frame from the first base. CDR1 and CDR2 are drawn from the germline V gene: SGHVS, FQNEAQ. This specimen's time point label, per the study, means: after preoperative PTX-NDP chemotherapy. Before surgery, patients were given paclitaxel-nedaplatin as preoperative chemotherapy. Sampling was conducted from a patient given preoperative chemotherapy. The chain links TRBV7-8 with TRBJ2-1; TRBD1 lines up with 9 middle nucleotides. The sequence derives from a human donor with esophageal squamous cell carcinoma. The donor label of this sample is uncertain. Read as DNA, the sequence is TGTGCCAGCAGCCCCCAACCAGGACAGGGGAAAGAGACCCAGTTCTTC. Its product reads: CASSPQPGQGKETQFF.